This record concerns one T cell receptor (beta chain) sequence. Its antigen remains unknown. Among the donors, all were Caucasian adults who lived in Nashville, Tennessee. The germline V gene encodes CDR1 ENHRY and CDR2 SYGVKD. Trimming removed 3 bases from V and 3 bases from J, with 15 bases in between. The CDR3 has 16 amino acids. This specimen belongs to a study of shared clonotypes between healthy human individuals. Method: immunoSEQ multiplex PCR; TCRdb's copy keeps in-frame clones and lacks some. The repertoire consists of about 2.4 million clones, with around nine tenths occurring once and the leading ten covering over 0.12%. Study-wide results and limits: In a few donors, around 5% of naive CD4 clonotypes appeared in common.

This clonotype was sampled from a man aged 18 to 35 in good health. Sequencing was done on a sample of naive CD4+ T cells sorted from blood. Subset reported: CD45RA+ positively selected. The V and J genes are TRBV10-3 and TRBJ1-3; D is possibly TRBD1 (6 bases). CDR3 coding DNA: TGTGCCATCAGTGAAAATCAGGGGCGGGTTGGAAACACCATATATTTT. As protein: CAISENQGRVGNTIYF.